Below, 19 T cell receptor beta chains from the same sample are listed, as sequenced in a study of blood T cell repertoires in COVID-19. The table came from immunoSEQ multiplex PCR; TCRdb's copy has only in-frame clones and leaves some out. The sample contains hundreds of thousands of clones, around 84% of which appear only once. Source material: PBMCs or T cells enriched from blood (not recorded which). The receptors derive from a man aged 35-49 years who had been exposed to COVID-19.

V is TRBV12-5 and J is TRBJ2-7; TRBD1 matches at 7 bases. The CDR3 extends over 19 amino acids. V lost 7 bases and J lost 0; bases outside the gene matches: 21. Germline values: CDR1 LGHNT, CDR2 FRNRAP. CDR3 bases: TGTGCTAGTGCCAGTTTGGCCCTCCCTTTGGCAGGGGGCTCCTACGAGCAGTACTTC. Translation: CASASLALPLAGGSYEQYF.

The gene calls are TRBV3-1 (or the pseudogene TRBV3-2) and TRBJ2-3; TRBD2 aligns across 8 bases. CDR3 size: 15 residues. Trimming cost V 4 bases and J 3 bases; bases outside gene matches: 6. Germline V gives CDR1 LGHDT, CDR2 YNNKEL (reference sequence). CDR3 in amino acids: CASSPGTRRTDTQYF. The CDR3 DNA reads as TGTGCCAGCAGCCCCGGGACTAGAAGGACAGATACGCAGTATTTT.

The chain carries TRBV2 and TRBJ2-3, with D tentatively TRBD2 (5 bases). The V end was cut by 11 bases, the J end by 4 bases, with 10 bases between. Germline V gene data show CDR1 as SNHLY and CDR2 as FYNNEI. The CDR3 covers 11 residues. This CDR3 is CASARADTQYF. For the CDR3, the DNA is TGTGCCTCAGCGAGGGCAGATACGCAGTATTTT.

The chain couples TRBV6-5 to TRBJ1-4, with 7 nucleotides matching TRBD1. Germline V gene lookup returns CDR1 MNHEY and CDR2 SVGAGI. J was trimmed by 8 bases and V by 4 bases; bases with no gene match: 4. This CDR3 region has 13 residues. The CDR3 DNA reads as TGTGCCAGCAGTTGGGGGACAGCCGAAAAACTGTTTTTT. This sequence encodes CASSWGTAEKLFF.

V and J are TRBV9 and TRBJ2-1, with TRBD2 identical over 14 bases. The length of the CDR3 is 15 residues. Germline lookup yields CDR1 SGDLS and CDR2 YYNGEE. The V segment lost 3 bases and the J segment 4 bases; nucleotides outside the gene matches: 0. CDR3: CASSGLAGGYNEQFF. The CDR3 region has the DNA TGTGCCAGCAGCGGACTAGCGGGAGGGTACAATGAGCAGTTCTTC.

J is TRBJ2-7 and V is TRBV3-1 (or the pseudogene TRBV3-2), with 10 positions matching TRBD2. The V segment lost 4 bases and the J segment 2 bases; nucleotides outside the gene matches: 5. This CDR3 is built from 15 residues. The germline V gene encodes CDR1 LGHDT and CDR2 YNNKEL (reference sequence). The chain's CDR3 is CASSPAAGGPYEQYF. The DNA for the CDR3 is TGTGCCAGCAGCCCAGCAGCGGGAGGGCCCTACGAGCAGTACTTC.

The chain joins TRBV7-3 to TRBJ2-5, with no clear D. V was cut by 4 bases and J by 5 bases, with 11 bases left in between. This CDR3 contains 13 residues. Germline CDR1 reads SGHTA; CDR2 reads FQGTGA. The CDR3 coding sequence is TGTGCCAGCAGCTCCAACCACCGGGAGACCCAGTACTTC. Translation: CASSSNHRETQYF.

This chain connects TRBV5-1 to TRBJ2-1; 10 bases match TRBD2. Germline V CDR1 and CDR2: SGHRS, YFSETQ. J was trimmed by 9 bases and V by 4 bases; bases with no gene match: 13. The CDR3 spans 16 residues. The chain's CDR3 is CASSGGEAGGHSEQFF. The CDR3 DNA is TGCGCCAGCAGCGGGGGTGAAGCGGGAGGGCATAGTGAGCAGTTCTTC. Based on the CDR3 plus reference TRBV5-1 and TRBJ2-1, the full variable domain is KAGVTQTPRYLIKTRGQQVTLSCSPISGHRSVSWYQQTPGQGLQFLFEYFSETQRNKGNFPGRFSGRQFSNSRSEMNVSTLELGDSALYLCASSGGEAGGHSEQFFGPGTRLTVL.

This clone was observed a few times. The rearrangement joins TRBV29-1 to TRBJ2-5; 7 positions agree with TRBD2. The trim removed 5 bases at V and 4 bases at J, leaving 10 bases unmatched. The CDR3 has 14 amino acids. The germline gives CDR1 SQVTM, CDR2 ANQGSEA. The CDR3 coding sequence is TGCAGCGTTCGTGCGGGAGAAGGGGCAGAGACCCAGTACTTC. This codes for CSVRAGEGAETQYF.

The rearrangement joins TRBV27 to TRBJ1-2; D gene unclear. Germline V gives CDR1 MNHEY, CDR2 SMNVEV (reference sequence). The V gene lost 6 bases and the J gene lost 2 bases, with 10 bases spanning the gap. This CDR3 has 13 residues. CDR3 DNA: TGTGCCAGCAGGCCGGAGTCCAACTATGGCTACACCTTC. Its protein product is CASRPESNYGYTF.

The chain employs TRBV30 and TRBJ1-2; no firm D call. CDR1 is GTSNPN and CDR2 is SVGIG in the germline V gene (reference sequence). Trimming cost V 8 bases and J 1 base, with 20 bases left between them. This CDR3 comprises 15 residues. In DNA form, the CDR3 reads TGTGCCGCCGACGACGGAGGTGCCCTTAACTATGGCTACACCTTC. The encoded protein is CAADDGGALNYGYTF. The variable domain in full, with the rest retrieved from reference TRBV30 and TRBJ1-2, is SQTIHQWPATLVQPVGSPLSLECTVEGTSNPNLYWYRQAAGRGLQLLFYSVGIGQISSEVPQNLSASRPQDRQFILSSKKLLLSDSGFYLCAADDGGALNYGYTFGSGTRLTVV.

The rearrangement uses TRBV30 and TRBJ2-7; tentative D call: TRBD1 (7 bases). CDR3 length: 13 residues. V lost 4 bases and J lost 6, with 16 bases in between. Per germline, CDR1 GTSNPN and CDR2 SVGIG (reference sequence). The CDR3 here is CAWKGGTDGEQYF. The CDR3 nucleotides are TGTGCCTGGAAAGGCGGGACAGATGGCGAGCAGTACTTC.

About this clone: The same CDR3 is also encoded by other DNA sequences in this sample. The V call is TRBV9, the J call TRBJ2-7, with D perhaps matching TRBD2 (6 bases). V gave up 0 bases and J gave up 1 base, with 8 bases separating them. CDR1 and CDR2 (germline): SGDLS, YYNGEE. This CDR3 region has 14 residues. The CDR3 DNA is TGTGCCAGCAGCGTAGGCGGGGTTTCCTACGAGCAGTACTTC. This gives the protein CASSVGGVSYEQYF. Full variable domain (rest looked up from reference TRBV9 and TRBJ2-7): DSGVTQTPKHLITATGQRVTLRCSPRSGDLSVYWYQQSLDQGLQFLIQYYNGEERAKGNILERFSAQQFPDLHSELNLSSLELGDSALYFCASSVGGVSYEQYFGPGTRLTVT.

The V gene is TRBV28, the J gene TRBJ2-1; 8 bases are shared with TRBD1. Unmatched junction bases numbered 12, after V lost 4 bases and J lost 7 bases. The CDR3 has 16 residues. CDR1 and CDR2 (germline): MDHEN, SYDVKM. CDR3: CASSSPGTGRGNEQFF. CDR3 nucleotides: TGTGCCAGCAGTTCCCCCGGGACAGGTAGGGGTAATGAGCAGTTCTTC.

The CDR3 loop reads CASSRGTSGYSSTDTQYF. The CDR3 DNA reads TGTGCCAGCAGCCGTGGGACTAGCGGGTACTCTAGCACAGATACGCAGTATTTT. The chain uses TRBV7-3 and TRBJ2-3, with 12 positions matching TRBD2. Germline V gene sequence: CDR1 SGHTA, CDR2 FQGTGA. The CDR3 is made up of 18 amino acids. V shed 5 bases, J shed 0 bases, and the junction held 9 bases outside the gene matches.

This clone came up a few times. The chain links TRBV30 to TRBJ1-5; TRBD1 aligns across 7 bases. CDR3 length: 15 residues. Germline CDR1 GTSNPN, CDR2 SVGIG (reference sequence). V trimming: 2 bases; J trimming: 3 bases; junction bases outside the gene matches: 7. Here the CDR3 DNA reads TGTGCCTGGAGTCCCCGGGACAGATACAATCAGCCCCAGCATTTT. Translation: CAWSPRDRYNQPQHF. The complete variable domain, with remaining parts taken from reference TRBV30 and TRBJ1-5, reads SQTIHQWPATLVQPVGSPLSLECTVEGTSNPNLYWYRQAAGRGLQLLFYSVGIGQISSEVPQNLSASRPQDRQFILSSKKLLLSDSGFYLCAWSPRDRYNQPQHFGDGTRLSIL.

The chain uses TRBV19 and TRBJ2-1; the match to TRBD2 covers 14 bases. Germline trimming cut 6 bases from V and 7 bases from J; bases unmatched to any gene: 8. The CDR3 has 16 residues. The germline CDR1 and CDR2 sequences are LNHDA and SQIVND (reference sequence). This CDR3 is CASRIGLAGGPNEQFF. The CDR3 DNA is TGTGCCAGTAGGATCGGACTAGCGGGAGGCCCAAATGAGCAGTTCTTC. The full variable domain, with the rest looked up from reference TRBV19 and TRBJ2-1, is DGGITQSPKYLFRKEGQNVTLSCEQNLNHDAMYWYRQDPGQGLRLIYYSQIVNDFQKGDIAEGYSVSREKKESFPLTVTSAQKNPTAFYLCASRIGLAGGPNEQFFGPGTRLTVL.

The chain employs TRBV5-4 and TRBJ2-7, with D perhaps matching TRBD2 (7 bases). The CDR3 is 15 residues long. The V end was cut by 0 bases, the J end by 2 bases, with 12 bases between. Germline CDR1 and CDR2: SGHNT and YYREEE (reference sequence). CDR3 nucleotides: TGTGCCAGCAGCTTGGCGGCGGGGGCACCCTACGAGCAGTACTTC. This encodes CASSLAAGAPYEQYF.

This clone was seen a single time. The rearrangement links TRBV3-1 (or the pseudogene TRBV3-2) to TRBJ1-1; D is unclear. Germline values: CDR1 LGHDT, CDR2 YNNKEL (reference sequence). The CDR3 extends over 15 amino acids. The V end was cut by 1 base, the J end by 3 bases, with 12 bases between. As DNA, the CDR3 is TGTGCCAGCAGCCAAGGTGGGAGGCGGTACACTGAAGCTTTCTTT. The encoded protein is CASSQGGRRYTEAFF.